Listed below are T cell receptor beta chains from one sample, sequenced in a study of control samples from healthy donors and cancer patients. This table comes from immunoSEQ multiplex PCR, and its TCRdb copy is limited to in-frame clones, with some not included. The sample has a few hundred thousand clones; approximately 92% are singletons. The sequencing input was PBMCs. These receptors were taken from a man in his forties with head and neck cancer. Both conserved end residues are part of each CDR3. Fields, in order: CDR3 protein, CDR3 DNA, J gene, V gene, clone size, D gene. D genes are given only for firm matches. Size values are once, few and many counts, or a class for expanded clones, and some rows have none.

CASSFYSLNTEAFF | TGTGCCAGCAGTTTCTACAGTCTGAACACTGAAGCTTTCTTT | TRBJ1-1 | TRBV28 | . | .
CASSQGSTGELFF | TGCGCCAGCAGCCAAGGAAGCACCGGGGAGCTGTTTTTT | TRBJ2-2 | TRBV4-1 | . | .
CASNPSGGADGYTF | TGTGCCAGCAACCCCTCAGGGGGCGCGGATGGCTACACCTTC | TRBJ1-2 | TRBV6-5 | . | TRBD1
CARSSGTGDGYTF | TGTGCCAGAAGCTCAGGGACAGGGGACGGCTACACCTTC | TRBJ1-2 | TRBV5-3 | once | TRBD1
CASSRTSGGPNEQFF | TGTGCCAGCAGCCGGACTAGCGGGGGCCCCAATGAGCAGTTCTTC | TRBJ2-1 | TRBV7-3 | . | TRBD2
CSVEPGSGNTIYF | TGCAGCGTTGAACCAGGGTCAGGAAACACCATATATTTT | TRBJ1-3 | TRBV29-1 | . | .
CASSPRAGTGKGTDTQYF | TGTGCCAGCAGCCCTAGGGCTGGGACAGGGAAAGGCACAGATACGCAGTATTTT | TRBJ2-3 | TRBV9 | . | TRBD1
CATSDRVNQPQHF | TGTGCCACCAGCGACAGGGTCAATCAGCCCCAGCATTTT | TRBJ1-5 | TRBV15 | once | TRBD1
CAISDFDPTADTQYF | TGTGCCATCAGTGACTTTGACCCAACCGCAGATACGCAGTATTTT | TRBJ2-3 | TRBV10-3 | . | .
CASSLEGTGNQPQHF | TGCGCCAGCAGCTTGGAGGGAACAGGCAATCAGCCCCAGCATTTT | TRBJ1-5 | TRBV5-1 | . | .
CASSLGERSSTYNEQFF | TGCGCCAGCAGCTTGGGTGAAAGGAGTTCGACCTACAATGAGCAGTTCTTC | TRBJ2-1 | TRBV5-1 | . | .
CASSQVPESGYTF | TGTGCCAGCAGCCAAGTACCGGAGTCGGGCTACACCTTC | TRBJ1-2 | TRBV3-1/TRBV3-2 | . | .
CASSVNYGYTF | TGTGCCAGCAGTGTAAACTATGGCTACACCTTC | TRBJ1-2 | TRBV28 | . | .
CASSLTVEGSEQYF | TGTGCCAGCAGCTTAACGGTTGAGGGGTCCGAGCAGTACTTC | TRBJ2-7 | TRBV7-3 | . | .
CAWSQAGGVLETQYF | TGTGCCTGGAGTCAAGCGGGGGGCGTCTTGGAGACCCAGTACTTC | TRBJ2-5 | TRBV30 | . | TRBD2
CSAAGGNEQFF | TGCAGTGCCGCGGGAGGGAATGAGCAGTTCTTC | TRBJ2-1 | TRBV20-1 | . | TRBD2
CASSSSLPGHGYTF | TGTGCCAGCAGTTCCTCCCTCCCCGGCCATGGCTACACCTTC | TRBJ1-2 | TRBV6-5 | . | .
CACPRQGGETQYF | TGTGCCTGTCCGCGACAGGGGGGAGAGACCCAGTACTTC | TRBJ2-5 | TRBV30 | . | TRBD1
CASSRQPGLLADTQYF | TGTGCCAGCAGCCGACAACCGGGACTCCTTGCGGATACGCAGTATTTT | TRBJ2-3 | TRBV7-9 | . | .
CASSSSDRGYEQYF | TGTGCCAGCAGTAGCTCGGACAGGGGCTACGAGCAGTACTTC | TRBJ2-7 | TRBV6-6 | . | TRBD1
CASSLDGSSTDTQYF | TGCGCCAGCAGCTTGGACGGTTCCTCCACAGATACGCAGTATTTT | TRBJ2-3 | TRBV5-1 | . | .
CASGDWDEKLFF | TGTGCCAGCGGGGACTGGGATGAAAAACTGTTTTTT | TRBJ1-4 | TRBV28 | . | .
CASSLEESGSYNEQFF | TGCGCCAGCAGCTTGGAAGAGTCTGGCTCCTACAATGAGCAGTTCTTC | TRBJ2-1 | TRBV5-1 | . | .
CASSLRDRIYGYTF | TGTGCCAGCAGTTTACGAGACCGCATCTATGGCTACACCTTC | TRBJ1-2 | TRBV28 | . | .
CASNQEGPYTGELFF | TGCGCCAGCAATCAGGAGGGTCCCTACACCGGGGAGCTGTTTTTT | TRBJ2-2 | TRBV5-1 | . | .
CASSRDLAGDTQYF | TGTGCCAGCAGCCGGGACCTGGCGGGAGATACGCAGTATTTT | TRBJ2-3 | TRBV9 | . | .
CAWGTGYTIYEQFF | TGTGCCTGGGGGACAGGTTATACTATCTATGAGCAGTTCTTC | TRBJ2-1 | TRBV30 | . | TRBD1
CASSPGTSGGTDTQYF | TGTGCCAGCAGCCCAGGGACTAGCGGGGGAACAGATACGCAGTATTTT | TRBJ2-3 | TRBV7-2 | . | TRBD2
CAWSLNTEAFF | TGTGCCTGGAGTCTAAACACTGAAGCTTTCTTT | TRBJ1-1 | TRBV30 | . | .
CAGSEANEKLFF | TGTGCCGGTTCAGAGGCTAATGAAAAACTGTTTTTT | TRBJ1-4 | TRBV6-6 | . | .
CATEPSPGQGQFF | TGCGCCACAGAACCTTCCCCGGGACAGGGGCAGTTCTTC | TRBJ2-1 | TRBV5-1 | . | TRBD1
CASSKGTVNYGYTF | TGTGCCAGTAGTAAAGGGACAGTTAACTATGGCTACACCTTC | TRBJ1-2 | TRBV19 | . | TRBD1
CASSLEVGPPEQFF | TGCGCCAGCAGCTTGGAAGTCGGCCCACCGGAGCAGTTCTTC | TRBJ2-1 | TRBV5-1 | . | .
CASAFDRPNTEAFF | TGTGCCAGCGCCTTTGACAGGCCGAACACTGAAGCTTTCTTT | TRBJ1-1 | TRBV19 | . | .
CASSPLRKGDTQYF | TGCGCCAGCAGCCCACTCAGAAAGGGAGATACGCAGTATTTT | TRBJ2-3 | TRBV5-1 | once | .
CASSLGGRGIEQYF | TGTGCCAGCAGCTTAGGCGGTAGGGGTATCGAGCAGTACTTC | TRBJ2-7 | TRBV7-2 | . | .
CASASRKDTEAFF | TGCGCCAGCGCCTCGAGGAAGGACACTGAAGCTTTCTTT | TRBJ1-1 | TRBV5-1 | . | .
CASKRGSASEKLFF | TGTGCCAGTAAGCGAGGGAGTGCTAGTGAAAAACTGTTTTTT | TRBJ1-4 | TRBV6-5 | once | .
CASAGDSLSIYTF | TGTGCCAGCGCTGGGGACAGTCTGTCGATCTACACCTTC | TRBJ1-2 | TRBV6-5 | . | TRBD1
CASSLASSNSPLHF | TGTGCCAGCAGCCTGGCCTCCAGTAATTCACCCCTCCACTTT | TRBJ1-6 | TRBV7-3 | . | .
CASGWGQGVGELFF | TGTGCTAGTGGTTGGGGTCAGGGCGTCGGGGAGCTGTTTTTT | TRBJ2-2 | TRBV12-5 | . | .
CASSLFARGNTDTQYF | TGTGCCAGCAGCTTATTTGCGAGAGGCAACACAGATACGCAGTATTTT | TRBJ2-3 | TRBV11-2 | . | .
CSVEARESYNEQFF | TGCAGCGTTGAGGCCCGGGAATCATACAATGAGCAGTTCTTC | TRBJ2-1 | TRBV29-1 | once | .
CASSVPGSSPDTQYF | TGTGCCAGCAGCGTACCCGGGAGTAGTCCGGATACGCAGTATTTT | TRBJ2-3 | TRBV7-3 | . | .
CASSEGENIQYF | TGTGCCAGCTCCGAAGGGGAAAACATTCAGTACTTC | TRBJ2-4 | TRBV11-2 | . | .
CASSLGDRGNYGYTF | TGCGCCAGCAGCTTGGGGGACAGGGGAAACTATGGCTACACCTTC | TRBJ1-2 | TRBV5-1 | . | TRBD1
CASSQDPGPSYGYTF | TGTGCCAGCAGCCAAGATCCAGGGCCCAGCTATGGCTACACCTTC | TRBJ1-2 | TRBV3-1/TRBV3-2 | . | .
CASSLSDRGYGYTF | TGTGCCAGCAGCTTATCGGACAGGGGCTATGGCTACACCTTC | TRBJ1-2 | TRBV7-3 | . | TRBD1
CASSALSSTYEQYF | TGTGCCAGCAGCGCCCTCTCCAGTACCTACGAGCAGTACTTC | TRBJ2-7 | TRBV9 | . | .
CAWISPGGRYGYTF | TGTGCCTGGATTTCCCCGGGGGGCCGCTATGGCTACACCTTC | TRBJ1-2 | TRBV30 | . | .
CSARSGPEAFF | TGCAGTGCTAGGAGTGGCCCTGAAGCTTTCTTT | TRBJ1-1 | TRBV20-1 | . | .
CASSFSTDTQYF | TGTGCCAGCAGTTTTAGCACAGATACGCAGTATTTT | TRBJ2-3 | TRBV12-3/TRBV12-4 | . | .
CASSASGTGTIGYTF | TGCGCCAGCAGCGCTTCCGGGACAGGGACGATTGGCTACACCTTC | TRBJ1-2 | TRBV5-1 | . | TRBD1
CASSADSLYGYTF | TGTGCCAGCAGTGCGGACAGTCTCTATGGCTACACCTTC | TRBJ1-2 | TRBV6-1 | . | .
CASTRQSQETQYF | TGTGCCAGCACCCGGCAATCCCAAGAGACCCAGTACTTC | TRBJ2-5 | TRBV28 | . | .
CASSLGAGAPYEQYF | TGTGCCAGCAGCTTGGGTGCCGGGGCCCCCTACGAGCAGTACTTC | TRBJ2-7 | TRBV5-4 | . | .
CASSFTFERSSYEQYF | TGTGCCAGCAGCTTCACCTTTGAGCGGAGCTCCTACGAGCAGTACTTC | TRBJ2-7 | TRBV11-2 | . | .
CASSDRNRAANEKLFF | TGTGCCAGCAGTGACCGGAACCGGGCAGCTAATGAAAAACTGTTTTTT | TRBJ1-4 | TRBV6-1 | . | .
CASGGFEGNTIYF | TGTGCCAGTGGGGGCTTTGAGGGAAACACCATATATTTT | TRBJ1-3 | TRBV28 | . | .
CASSPGQEAEAFF | TGTGCCAGCTCACCAGGACAGGAGGCTGAAGCTTTCTTT | TRBJ1-1 | TRBV18 | . | TRBD1